Included here is one T cell receptor (beta chain) sequence, with context. Its target is not known. The method was immunoSEQ multiplex PCR; TCRdb's version includes in-frame clones alone and lacks a portion of them. Counted here are tens of thousands of clones, about two thirds occurring once; the ten biggest clones make up around 5.8%. This sample was taken from a study of cytotoxic CD8 clonotypes in ibrutinib-treated CLL. The wider study: Included were approximately ten relapsed/refractory and about 14 treatment-naive patients, of whom fewer than 18 were IGHV unmutated. Average yields of 255,043 productive templates and approximately 100,000 productive rearrangements characterized the samples.

Study results and caveats: Public clonotypes, an uncommon group, contracted or remained stable on treatment.

Germline V gives CDR1 LNHDA, CDR2 SQIVND (reference sequence). This CDR3 is 14 amino acids long. Deletions cut 3 bases from V and 3 bases from J, with 9 bases between. The chain recombines TRBV19 with TRBJ1-5; possibly TRBD1 for D (5 bases). The sample was PBMCs, taken after 12 months of ibrutinib treatment. This receptor was identified in a human donor with chronic lymphocytic leukemia. This CDR3 reads CASSIQGPNQPQHF. The CDR3 bases are TGTGCCAGTAGTATTCAGGGTCCCAATCAGCCCCAGCATTTT.